This T cell receptor beta chain was identified in a study of beta chain features in type 1 diabetes. Concerning this clone itself: Its antigen is undetermined.

Germline V gives CDR1 SNHLY, CDR2 FYNNEI. The CDR3 sequence is 14 residues long. The V end was cut by 6 bases, the J end by 5 bases, with 16 bases between. The sequenced template was cDNA made from the entire isolated RNA. Sequencing used immunoSEQ multiplex PCR; TCRdb keeps in-frame clones, though not all of them. The table has tens of thousands of clones, about 55% seen once. Study-wide points: Junctions at VDJ sites from type 1 diabetes patients had fewer insertions and more deletions.

This clonotype originated in a young woman in good health. The sequencing input was Tregs from blood. The chain carries TRBV2 and TRBJ2-5, with D tentatively TRBD2 (6 bases). The CDR3 is CASSDTSMGETQYF. The CDR3, as DNA: TGTGCCAGCAGCGATACTAGCATGGGGGAGACCCAGTACTTC.